These T cell receptor beta chains were read from a single sample in a study of blood T cell repertoires in COVID-19. Here immunoSEQ multiplex PCR was the method, and the copy in TCRdb shows in-frame clones only, minus some. The sample has hundreds of thousands of clones; roughly 90% are singletons. Sequenced material: peripheral blood. Source of these receptors: a woman in her forties or fifties with active or convalescent COVID-19. CDR3s include the opening cysteine and the closing phenylalanine or tryptophan. The order of the fields is D gene, clone size, V gene, J gene, CDR3 protein, CDR3 DNA. A D gene is named only where the DNA matches it firmly. Clone size appears in some rows only: once, few, many, or a class for an expanded clone.

TRBD1	NA	TRBV12-3/TRBV12-4	TRBJ1-2	CASSRTGGHGYTF	TGTGCCAGCAGCCGGACAGGGGGCCATGGCTACACCTTC
TRBD2	NA	TRBV7-2	TRBJ2-7	CASRFGGAAYEQYF	TGTGCCAGCAGGTTCGGGGGGGCGGCCTACGAGCAGTACTTC
NA	once	TRBV27	TRBJ1-2	CASSLRGLDQGSNYGYTF	TGTGCCAGCAGTTTAAGAGGTTTGGACCAGGGGTCGAACTATGGCTACACCTTC
NA	NA	TRBV3-1/TRBV3-2	TRBJ1-3	CASSHGSLAGNTIYF	TGTGCCAGCAGCCACGGGTCTCTGGCCGGAAACACCATATATTTT
TRBD2	NA	TRBV5-1	TRBJ2-2	CASSLSGGPNTGELFF	TGCGCCAGCAGCCTTAGCGGGGGGCCCAACACCGGGGAGCTGTTCTTT
NA	NA	TRBV7-2	TRBJ1-6	CASSLVGADSPLHF	TGTGCCAGCAGCTTAGTGGGGGCGGACTCACCCCTCCACTTT
NA	NA	TRBV19	TRBJ2-7	CASSMRGRSYEQYF	TGTGCCAGTAGTATGAGAGGCAGATCCTACGAGCAGTACTTC
NA	once	TRBV21-1	TRBJ1-6	CASSTPGQNNSPLHF	TGTGCCAGCAGCACTCCGGGACAGAATAATTCACCCCTCCACTTT
TRBD1	NA	TRBV5-4	TRBJ2-2	CASSSKKILGTGVTGELFF	TGTGCCAGCAGCTCCAAGAAAATTCTCGGGACAGGGGTTACCGGGGAGCTGTTTTTT
NA	NA	TRBV6-6	TRBJ1-2	CASSYSNGDYGYTF	TGTGCCAGCAGTTACTCGAACGGAGACTATGGCTACACCTTC
NA	NA	TRBV6-5	TRBJ2-7	CASSPLSGGWYEQYF	TGTGCCAGCAGCCCCCTTTCAGGGGGGTGGTACGAGCAGTACTTC
TRBD1	NA	TRBV30	TRBJ1-2	CAWSVTGGGYGYTF	TGTGCCTGGAGTGTAACAGGGGGAGGGTATGGCTACACCTTC
TRBD1	NA	TRBV10-3	TRBJ1-2	CATAGQGAVGYTF	TGTGCCACCGCGGGACAGGGGGCGGTTGGCTACACCTTC
NA	NA	TRBV9	TRBJ2-5	CASSVTPTHRETQYF	TGTGCCAGCAGCGTAACCCCAACTCACAGGGAAACCCAGTACTTC
TRBD1	NA	TRBV28	TRBJ1-3	CASSLGGGLSGNTIYF	TGTGCCAGCAGTTTAGGAGGGGGCCTTTCTGGAAACACCATATATTTT
TRBD2	NA	TRBV9	TRBJ2-3	CASSALARTSADTQYF	TGTGCCAGCAGCGCCCTAGCCCGTACTAGCGCAGATACGCAGTATTTT
NA	once	TRBV4-1	TRBJ2-7	CASSQLFGASSYEQYF	TGCGCCAGCAGCCAACTCTTTGGGGCGTCCTCCTACGAGCAGTACTTC
NA	once	TRBV4-1	TRBJ2-1	CASSQPAVSYNEQFF	TGCGCCAGCAGCCAACCAGCGGTCTCCTACAATGAGCAGTTCTTC
TRBD1	once	TRBV25-1	TRBJ1-1	CASSGTGRGTEAFF	TGTGCCAGCAGTGGGACAGGGAGGGGCACTGAAGCTTTCTTT
TRBD1	NA	TRBV5-4	TRBJ2-1	CASSSQGAGNNEQFF	TGTGCCAGCAGCTCCCAGGGGGCAGGTAACAATGAGCAGTTCTTC
NA	NA	TRBV5-1	TRBJ2-2	CASSFGEFGTGELFF	TGCGCCAGCAGCTTCGGGGAGTTTGGCACCGGGGAGCTGTTTTTT
NA	NA	TRBV12-1	TRBJ1-5	CASSFTFLESVNQPQHF	TGTGCCAGCAGCTTTACCTTTCTGGAAAGCGTCAATCAGCCCCAGCATTTT